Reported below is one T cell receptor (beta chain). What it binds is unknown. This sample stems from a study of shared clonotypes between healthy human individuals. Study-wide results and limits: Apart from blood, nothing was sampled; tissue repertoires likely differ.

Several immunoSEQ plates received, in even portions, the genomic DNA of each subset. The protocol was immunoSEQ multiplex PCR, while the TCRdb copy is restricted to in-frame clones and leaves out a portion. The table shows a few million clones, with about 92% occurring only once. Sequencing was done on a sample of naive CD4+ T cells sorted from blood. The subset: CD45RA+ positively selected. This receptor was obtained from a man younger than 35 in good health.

CDR3 bases: TGTGCCATTACCCGGGACAGTTACGAGCAGTACTTC. Its protein product is CAITRDSYEQYF. This chain connects TRBV2 to TRBJ2-7, with 7 bases fitting TRBD1. This CDR3 region has 12 residues. Germline CDR1 is SNHLY and CDR2 is FYNNEI. V shed 10 bases, J shed 4 bases, and the junction held 7 bases outside the gene matches. The whole variable domain, remainder taken from reference TRBV2 and TRBJ2-7, is EPEVTQTPSHQVTQMGQEVILRCVPISNHLYFYWYRQILGQKVEFLVSFYNNEISEKSEIFDDQFSVERPDGSNFTLKIRSTKLEDSAMYFCAITRDSYEQYFGPGTRLTVT.